The 32 T cell receptor beta chains given below trace back to one sample, sequenced in a study of OX40 agonist ivuxolimab in advanced cancers. The library was generated by the immunoSEQ multiplex PCR assay. TCRdb provides this immuneACCESS table in a form limited to in-frame rearrangements. Some clones are lacking; in checked studies, under half of them reflect an unresolved V gene, and why the rest are absent is not known. The sample table holds around 68,000 clones, of which approximately 89% were seen once. Of the sample, approximately 0.99% is held by the ten largest clones. The input for sequencing was CD4+ or CD8+ T cells sorted from blood, taken in a trial of the OX40 agonist ivuxolimab. The source is an adult with an advanced solid tumor such as melanoma, head and neck, liver or kidney cancer.

This clone was found once. The genes are TRBV2 and TRBJ1-5; D may be TRBD1 (6 bases). V was cut by 6 bases and J by 0 bases, with 12 bases left in between. The CDR3 is 15 residues long. Germline values: CDR1 SNHLY, CDR2 FYNNEI. The CDR3 here is CASRERGYSNQPQHF. CDR3 nucleotide sequence: TGTGCCAGCAGGGAGAGGGGGTATAGCAATCAGCCCCAGCATTTT.

V and J are TRBV7-9 and TRBJ2-5; D is unresolved. The germline gives CDR1 SEHNR, CDR2 FQNEAQ (reference sequence). V lost 4 bases to trimming and J lost 1 base, with 1 base between them. The CDR3 is 11 residues long. The chain's CDR3 is CASSSQETQYF. As DNA, the CDR3 is TGTGCCAGCAGCTCCCAAGAGACCCAGTACTTC.

The gene calls are TRBV19 and TRBJ2-2; 7 bases are a match to TRBD1. The CDR3 extends over 13 amino acids. The V and J ends lost 10 bases and 5 bases, in that order; junction bases with no gene match: 7. Germline-derived CDR1 and CDR2 are LNHDA and SQIVND (reference sequence). The CDR3 protein is CATSDRVTGELFF. The CDR3 bases are TGTGCCACCTCAGACAGGGTGACCGGGGAGCTGTTTTTT.

This chain uses TRBV5-1 with TRBJ1-4, with 7 bases matching TRBD1. The germline V gene has CDR1 SGHRS and CDR2 YFSETQ. The CDR3 runs 15 residues. With 4 bases clipped from V and 8 bases from J, the junction kept 11 bases outside the gene matches. CDR3 loop: CASSPSGTDGEKLFF. The CDR3 DNA reads as TGCGCCAGCAGCCCCTCCGGGACAGATGGGGAAAAACTGTTTTTT.

The genes are TRBV7-2 and TRBJ2-7; the D gene is possibly TRBD1 (5 bases). The CDR3 loop spans 17 amino acids. Germline V gene sequence: CDR1 SGHTA, CDR2 FQGNSA. Deletions cut 6 bases from V and 2 bases from J, with 23 bases between. The chain's CDR3 is CASSIKGWTTITYEQYF. In DNA form, the CDR3 reads TGTGCCAGCAGTATTAAGGGGTGGACCACCATAACCTACGAGCAGTACTTC.

The V gene is TRBV7-8, the J gene TRBJ1-6, with D unresolved. Per the germline V gene, CDR1 is SGHVS and CDR2 is FQNEAQ. V was pared by 1 base and J by 5 bases, with 9 bases between. This CDR3 has 15 residues. Here the CDR3 DNA reads TGTGCCAGCAGCTTAGAGGCAGAAAATAATTCACCCCTCCACTTT. Protein: CASSLEAENNSPLHF.

The chain has TRBV30 and TRBJ2-5, with D perhaps TRBD1 (5 bases). The CDR3 is made up of 13 amino acids. V gave up 1 base and J gave up 1 base, with 7 bases separating them. Germline V gene sequence: CDR1 GTSNPN, CDR2 SVGIG (reference sequence). The CDR3 loop reads CAWSGGAQETQYF. Written as DNA, the CDR3 is TGTGCCTGGAGTGGTGGGGCCCAAGAGACCCAGTACTTC.

This chain joins TRBV6-5 and TRBJ2-7; 10 bases are shared with TRBD2. The CDR3 length is 16 residues. V gave up 4 bases and J gave up 3 bases; unmatched junction bases: 9. Looked up from germline, CDR1 is MNHEY and CDR2 is SVGAGI. The CDR3 loop reads CASSSSPLAGLYEQYF. Written as DNA, the CDR3 is TGTGCCAGCAGTTCTAGCCCACTAGCGGGGCTCTACGAGCAGTACTTC.

V usage is TRBV23-1 and J usage is TRBJ2-1; 14 nucleotides line up with TRBD2. TRBV23-1 is known as an ORF, though its function is uncertain. CDR3 length equals 22 residues. J lost 2 bases, V lost 3 bases, and 18 bases had no gene match. The CDR3 DNA sequence: TGCGCCAGCAGTCATAAATCCCGGGGGACTAGCGGGAGCCGCACGACCTACAATGAGCAGTTCTTC. Translated: CASSHKSRGTSGSRTTYNEQFF.

The CDR3 is CASSSGQGNSNEQFF. In nucleotides, the CDR3 is TGTGCCAGCAGCTCAGGACAGGGAAATAGCAATGAGCAGTTCTTC. The chain recombines TRBV11-3 with TRBJ2-1; TRBD1 matches at 8 bases. CDR1 SGHNT and CDR2 YENEEA come from the germline V gene. The V and J ends lost 4 bases and 6 bases, in that order; junction bases with no gene match: 8. This CDR3 spans 15 amino acids. Filled out from reference TRBV11-3 and TRBJ2-1, the complete variable domain reads EAGVVQSPRYKIIEKKQPVAFWCNPISGHNTLYWYLQNLGQGPELLIRYENEEAVDDSQLPKDRFSAERLKGVDSTLKIQPAELGDSAVYLCASSSGQGNSNEQFFGPGTRLTVL.

The chain uses TRBV19 and TRBJ2-7; D tentatively reads TRBD1 or TRBD2 (5 bases each). There are 14 residues in the CDR3. Germline V gene data show CDR1 as LNHDA and CDR2 as SQIVND (reference sequence). V dropped 1 base and J dropped 1 base, with 8 bases sitting between them. CDR3 sequence reads: CASSIGGKSYEQYF. CDR3 coding DNA: TGTGCCAGTAGTATAGGGGGGAAGTCCTACGAGCAGTACTTC.

J is TRBJ2-1 and V is TRBV5-1; 8 bases line up with TRBD2. The junction had 0 bases not matched to a gene; V was cut back by 4 bases and J by 9 bases. Looked up from germline, CDR1 is SGHRS and CDR2 is YFSETQ. This CDR3 spans 11 amino acids. The CDR3, as DNA: TGCGCCAGCAGCGGGACTAGTGAGCAGTTCTTC. Its protein product is CASSGTSEQFF.

V gene TRBV27 combines with J gene TRBJ2-2; D is possibly TRBD2 (6 bases). V was shortened by 3 bases and J by 4 bases, with 12 bases between the two germline ends. The CDR3 length is 15 residues. Germline CDR1 reads MNHEY; CDR2 reads SMNVEV (reference sequence). The CDR3 is CASSFRLGVTGELFF. The CDR3 bases are TGTGCCAGCAGTTTTAGACTAGGAGTCACCGGGGAGCTGTTTTTT.

The gene calls are TRBV16 and TRBJ2-1, with TRBD1 as a possible D gene (5 bases). Trimming took 0 bases from V and 7 from J, leaving 7 bases between them. The germline gives CDR1 KGHSY, CDR2 FQNENV. The CDR3 is made up of 13 amino acids. CDR3 sequence: CASSQSRGNEQFF. The CDR3 nucleotides read TGTGCCAGCAGCCAATCAAGGGGTAATGAGCAGTTCTTC.

The V and J genes are TRBV7-9 and TRBJ2-3; D gene uncertain. CDR1 is SEHNR and CDR2 is FQNEAQ in the germline V gene (reference sequence). V was cut by 3 bases and J by 3 bases, with 4 bases left in between. The CDR3 is made up of 12 amino acids. As DNA, the CDR3 is TGTGCCAGCAGCTTGATGACAGATACGCAGTATTTT. Its translation is CASSLMTDTQYF.

The CDR3 protein is CASSEWAGVTPQHF. CDR3 coding DNA: TGTGCCAGCAGTGAATGGGCAGGCGTTACGCCCCAGCATTTT. The V gene is TRBV6-1, the J gene TRBJ1-5; D gene uncertain. Germline CDR1 MNHNS, CDR2 SASEGT. Trimming removed 2 bases at V and 9 bases at J, with 14 bases between. The length of the CDR3 is 14 residues.

The sample holds a few counts of this clone. The chain links TRBV19 to TRBJ1-5, with 7 bases fitting TRBD1. The CDR3 is made up of 14 amino acids. J was trimmed by 7 bases and V by 3 bases; bases with no gene match: 6. Germline V gene data show CDR1 as LNHDA and CDR2 as SQIVND (reference sequence). The chain's CDR3 is CASSMALQGQPQHF. CDR3 DNA sequence: TGTGCCAGTAGTATGGCCTTACAGGGGCAGCCCCAGCATTTT.

V usage is TRBV7-2 and J usage is TRBJ2-1, with D perhaps given as TRBD1 or TRBD2 (6 bases each). Trimming shortened V by 1 base and J by 6 bases, and 13 bases separated the two germline ends. The CDR3 contains 15 residues. Per germline, CDR1 SGHTA and CDR2 FQGNSA. CDR3 protein: CASSLVWGAGNEQFF. The CDR3 DNA reads as TGTGCCAGCAGCTTAGTCTGGGGGGCTGGCAATGAGCAGTTCTTC. Using reference TRBV7-2 and TRBJ2-1 for the parts outside the CDR3, the full variable domain is GAGVSQSPSNKVTEKGKDVELRCDPISGHTALYWYRQSLGQGLEFLIYFQGNSAPDKSGLPSDRFSAERTGGSVSTLTIQRTQQEDSAVYLCASSLVWGAGNEQFFGPGTRLTVL.

The chain is built from TRBV10-3 and TRBJ1-2; D not resolved. The V and J ends lost 0 bases and 4 bases respectively, with 12 bases between them. The CDR3 extends over 15 amino acids. Germline CDR1 reads ENHRY; CDR2 reads SYGVKD. The CDR3 DNA reads TGTGCCATCAGTGAGTCTCCCTTAATCGGCTATGGCTACACCTTC. Residues: CAISESPLIGYGYTF.

The rearrangement links TRBV30 to TRBJ1-5, with D perhaps matching TRBD1 (6 bases). The length of the CDR3 is 16 residues. Germline V gene sequence: CDR1 GTSNPN, CDR2 SVGIG (reference sequence). V dropped 3 bases and J dropped 0 bases, with 15 bases sitting between them. The CDR3 DNA sequence: TGTGCCTGGAGGCACCGGGACACTTATAGCAATCAGCCCCAGCATTTT. Translating gives CAWRHRDTYSNQPQHF.

The V call is TRBV2, the J call TRBJ1-1, with 10 bases aligning to TRBD1. Trimming removed 4 bases from V and 4 bases from J; junction bases left unmatched: 3. The V gene's germline CDR1 is SNHLY and CDR2 FYNNEI. The CDR3 spans 14 residues. The CDR3 region is CASSGGQGSTEAFF. The CDR3 DNA follows: TGTGCCAGCAGTGGGGGACAGGGGAGCACTGAAGCTTTCTTT.

This clone occurred a few times. V is TRBV2 and J is TRBJ1-1; possibly TRBD1 for D (5 bases). The V end was cut by 7 bases, the J end by 2 bases, with 11 bases between. The germline V gene has CDR1 SNHLY and CDR2 FYNNEI. The CDR3 length is 13 residues. CDR3 in DNA: TGTGCCAGCACTTTCAGGGTAAACACTGAAGCTTTCTTT. This sequence encodes CASTFRVNTEAFF.

V usage is TRBV11-2 and J usage is TRBJ1-6, with D tentatively TRBD1 (6 bases). V dropped 5 bases and J dropped 8 bases, with 10 bases sitting between them. Germline CDR1 SGHAT, CDR2 FQNNGV. This CDR3 spans 13 amino acids. Written as DNA, the CDR3 is TGTGCCAGCAGCAAAAGGACAGATTCACCCCTCCACTTT. Protein product: CASSKRTDSPLHF.

V and J are TRBV11-3 and TRBJ2-3, with a possible D match to TRBD2 (5 bases). Germline CDR1 is SGHNT and CDR2 is YENEEA. V lost 3 bases to trimming and J lost 3 bases, with 10 bases between them. There are 14 residues in the CDR3. The CDR3 reads CASSLERETDTQYF. As DNA, the CDR3 is TGTGCCAGCAGCTTGGAGAGGGAGACAGATACGCAGTATTTT.

This clone was observed a single time. The rearrangement joins TRBV30 to TRBJ1-2, with TRBD1 identical over 10 bases. Per germline, CDR1 GTSNPN and CDR2 SVGIG (reference sequence). Trimming cost V 2 bases and J 5 bases; bases outside gene matches: 2. CDR3 length equals 13 residues. CDR3 in amino acids: CAWSPGQGYGYTF. CDR3 nucleotides: TGTGCCTGGAGTCCGGGACAGGGGTATGGCTACACCTTC.

In this sample, this clone turned up once. The rearrangement joins TRBV5-1 to TRBJ2-7; D tentatively reads TRBD1 or TRBD2 (5 bases each). The CDR3 loop spans 14 amino acids. Germline-derived CDR1 and CDR2 are SGHRS and YFSETQ. V was shortened by 4 bases and J by 4 bases, with 15 bases between the two germline ends. The CDR3 DNA reads as TGCGCCAGCAGCACCGGGACCCTCAGTTACGAGCAGTACTTC. Its translation is CASSTGTLSYEQYF. Using reference TRBV5-1 and TRBJ2-7 for the parts outside the CDR3, the full variable domain is KAGVTQTPRYLIKTRGQQVTLSCSPISGHRSVSWYQQTPGQGLQFLFEYFSETQRNKGNFPGRFSGRQFSNSRSEMNVSTLELGDSALYLCASSTGTLSYEQYFGPGTRLTVT.

The chain carries TRBV5-1 and TRBJ2-5, with 7 bases identical to TRBD1. CDR1 is SGHRS and CDR2 is YFSETQ in the germline V gene. The length of the CDR3 is 14 residues. The ends lost 7 bases at V and 2 bases at J; junction bases unmatched: 8. CDR3 protein: CASQRQGPQETQYF. The CDR3 DNA follows: TGCGCCAGCCAGAGACAGGGCCCTCAAGAGACCCAGTACTTC.

This clone was detected only once. The gene calls are TRBV5-1 and TRBJ2-1, with 8 nucleotides matching TRBD2. Trimming took 2 bases from V and 9 from J; bases not matched to a gene: 22. CDR1 is SGHRS and CDR2 is YFSETQ in the germline V gene. This CDR3 has 19 amino acids. CDR3 sequence reads: CASSFLGYQRENSWGEQFF. DNA for the CDR3: TGCGCCAGCAGCTTTTTAGGGTACCAGCGGGAGAATTCTTGGGGTGAGCAGTTCTTC. Drawing the rest from reference TRBV5-1 and TRBJ2-1, the complete variable domain is KAGVTQTPRYLIKTRGQQVTLSCSPISGHRSVSWYQQTPGQGLQFLFEYFSETQRNKGNFPGRFSGRQFSNSRSEMNVSTLELGDSALYLCASSFLGYQRENSWGEQFFGPGTRLTVL.

This clone was seen just once. The chain recombines TRBV4-2 with TRBJ2-2; D remains unclear. Trimming removed 0 bases from V and 5 bases from J, with 7 bases in between. CDR1 is LGHNA and CDR2 is YNFKEQ in the germline V gene. The CDR3 consists of 14 residues. DNA for the CDR3: TGTGCCAGCAGCCAAGATCTCGGGACCGGGGAGCTGTTTTTT. Encoded protein: CASSQDLGTGELFF.

This chain links TRBV9 with TRBJ1-6; no reliable D call. Trimming removed 0 bases at V and 2 bases at J, with 9 bases between. Germline V gives CDR1 SGDLS, CDR2 YYNGEE. The CDR3 runs 16 residues. Here the CDR3 reads CASSVASDPYNSPLHF. CDR3 nucleotide sequence: TGTGCCAGCAGCGTAGCTTCTGATCCCTATAATTCACCCCTCCACTTT.

The rearrangement uses TRBV5-4 and TRBJ1-2, with 10 bases identical to TRBD1. V was pared by 4 bases and J by 8 bases, with 11 bases of the junction left unmatched. Germline V lookup: CDR1 SGHNT, CDR2 YYREEE (reference sequence). The CDR3 runs to 15 residues. The CDR3 DNA follows: TGTGCCAGCAGCCCCTCGGGACAGGGGTTCGAGGGCTACACCTTC. As protein: CASSPSGQGFEGYTF. Complete variable domain (other parts from reference TRBV5-4 and TRBJ1-2): ETGVTQSPTHLIKTRGQQVTLRCSSQSGHNTVSWYQQALGQGPQFIFQYYREEENGRGNFPPRFSGLQFPNYSSELNVNALELDDSALYLCASSPSGQGFEGYTFGSGTRLTVV.

This chain uses TRBV5-6 with TRBJ2-7; 9 nucleotides line up with TRBD1. Trimming removed 2 bases from V and 0 bases from J; junction bases left unmatched: 3. CDR1 is SGHDT, CDR2 YYEEEE, per germline. The CDR3 spans 15 residues. CDR3 nucleotides: TGTGCCAGCAGCTTCAGACAGGGGGTCTCCTACGAGCAGTACTTC. It is translated as CASSFRQGVSYEQYF.